Below, 13 T cell receptor beta chains from the same sample are listed, as sequenced in a study of technical replicates of blood from a handful of donors. The protocol was immunoSEQ multiplex PCR, while the TCRdb copy is restricted to in-frame clones and leaves out a portion. Among about 76,000 clones listed, approximately 97% were seen once. The specimen was T cells isolated from PBMCs. These receptors originate from a human donor in good health.

The chain employs TRBV5-6 and TRBJ2-5; 7 bases map to TRBD1. This CDR3 contains 15 residues. Germline lookup yields CDR1 SGHDT and CDR2 YYEEEE. J gave up 0 bases and V 6 bases, and 8 bases lay outside the gene matches. This CDR3 reads CASNDRVGYQETQYF. In DNA, the CDR3 is TGTGCCAGCAACGACAGGGTGGGGTACCAAGAGACCCAGTACTTC.

DNA of the CDR3: TGTGCCAGCAGTACTAGCGGGGCTACCTACGAGCAGTACTTC. Its protein is CASSTSGATYEQYF. J is TRBJ2-7 and V is TRBV6-1, with 10 bases lining up with TRBD2. Trimming took 5 bases from V and 2 from J; bases not matched to a gene: 3. The V gene's germline CDR1 is MNHNS and CDR2 SASEGT. The CDR3 contains 14 residues.

This sequence joins TRBV7-9 and TRBJ2-3, with D unresolved. The ends were cut back, 5 bases at V and 1 base at J, with 4 bases in the middle. The CDR3 loop spans 12 amino acids. Germline CDR1 is SEHNR and CDR2 is FQNEAQ (reference sequence). The CDR3 here is CASSAGTDTQYF. CDR3 DNA sequence: TGTGCCAGCAGCGCAGGCACAGATACGCAGTATTTT.

CDR3 nucleotide sequence: TGTGCCAGCAATCCGCTAGCTGGGAACACCGGGGAGCTGTTTTTT. It encodes CASNPLAGNTGELFF. The genes are TRBV6-5 and TRBJ2-2; D perhaps matches TRBD2 (5 bases). The V gene lost 7 bases and the J gene lost 1 base, with 13 bases spanning the gap. CDR1 is MNHEY and CDR2 is SVGAGI in the germline V gene. The CDR3 totals 15 residues.

This clone was counted once. CDR3 protein: CSVQGAEQPQHF. In DNA, the CDR3 is TGCAGCGTTCAGGGGGCTGAGCAGCCCCAGCATTTT. The V gene is TRBV29-1, the J gene TRBJ1-5; 8 bases agree with TRBD1. This CDR3 has 12 residues. Trimming removed 5 bases from V and 7 bases from J; junction bases left unmatched: 4. Germline CDR1 SQVTM, CDR2 ANQGSEA.

This chain connects TRBV7-9 to TRBJ1-4; 8 bases match TRBD1. With 5 bases clipped from V and 4 bases from J, the junction kept 6 bases outside the gene matches. Germline V gene sequence: CDR1 SEHNR, CDR2 FQNEAQ (reference sequence). The CDR3 contains 15 residues. The CDR3 loop reads CASSPWDRSNEKLFF. Here the CDR3 DNA reads TGTGCCAGCAGCCCCTGGGACAGGAGTAATGAAAAACTGTTTTTT.

DNA for the CDR3: TGTGCCAGCCAGGAAGCCCGGACTAGCGGGAGGGTTAGGTCCTACGAGCAGTACTTC. This codes for CASQEARTSGRVRSYEQYF. The chain has TRBV28 and TRBJ2-7; 15 bases are shared with TRBD2. V trimming: 8 bases; J trimming: 1 base; junction bases outside the gene matches: 15. CDR1 and CDR2 from the germline V gene are MDHEN and SYDVKM. The CDR3 is 19 residues long.

The V gene is TRBV28, the J gene TRBJ2-5, with 7 bases fitting TRBD1. This CDR3 comprises 16 residues. Losses at the gene ends were 3 bases for V and 4 bases for J; bases not matched to a gene: 11. Germline CDR1 is MDHEN and CDR2 is SYDVKM. This CDR3 is CASSLMGDSRSETQYF. The CDR3 DNA follows: TGTGCCAGCAGTTTGATGGGGGACAGTAGGTCAGAGACCCAGTACTTC.

The DNA for the CDR3 is TGTGCCAGCAGGGCGTCGGGAGGTTCCGCCTACGAGCAGTACTTC. Translating gives CASRASGGSAYEQYF. V gene TRBV5-4 combines with J gene TRBJ2-7; TRBD2 aligns across 7 bases. With 5 bases clipped from V and 2 bases from J, the junction kept 10 bases outside the gene matches. Germline V gives CDR1 SGHNT, CDR2 YYREEE (reference sequence). The CDR3 has 15 amino acids.

The chain couples TRBV19 to TRBJ2-5; 12 nucleotides match TRBD2. This CDR3 comprises 16 residues. Germline values: CDR1 LNHDA, CDR2 SQIVND (reference sequence). The J segment lost 2 bases and the V segment lost 1 base, leaving 2 bases of the junction unmatched. CDR3 region: CASSIGGLAGQETQYF. For the CDR3, the DNA is TGTGCCAGTAGTATAGGTGGACTAGCGGGACAAGAGACCCAGTACTTC.

This clone appeared once. The chain combines TRBV9 with TRBJ2-7; D might be TRBD2 (5 bases). Trimming removed 3 bases at V and 5 bases at J, with 9 bases between. This CDR3 has 12 amino acids. Germline CDR1 reads SGDLS; CDR2 reads YYNGEE. In DNA, the CDR3 is TGTGCCAGCAGCGGCGTCGGGGACGAGCAGTACTTC. It yields the protein CASSGVGDEQYF.

This sequence joins TRBV2 and TRBJ1-2; TRBD1 might be the D (5 bases). Per the germline V gene, CDR1 is SNHLY and CDR2 is FYNNEI. The CDR3 has 13 amino acids. V dropped 7 bases and J dropped 8 bases, with 17 bases sitting between them. CDR3 loop: CASIVRGTGGYTF. The CDR3 region has the DNA TGTGCCAGCATCGTCCGGGGGACCGGAGGCTACACCTTC.

The chain carries TRBV7-8 and TRBJ2-1, with 11 bases lining up with TRBD2. This CDR3 spans 18 amino acids. CDR1 is SGHVS and CDR2 is FQNEAQ in the germline V gene. V dropped 5 bases and J dropped 7; count of bases not matched to a gene: 16. CDR3 residues: CASSPRGIAGGPHNEQFF. Here the CDR3 DNA reads TGTGCCAGCAGCCCCCGAGGGATAGCGGGAGGGCCGCATAATGAGCAGTTCTTC.